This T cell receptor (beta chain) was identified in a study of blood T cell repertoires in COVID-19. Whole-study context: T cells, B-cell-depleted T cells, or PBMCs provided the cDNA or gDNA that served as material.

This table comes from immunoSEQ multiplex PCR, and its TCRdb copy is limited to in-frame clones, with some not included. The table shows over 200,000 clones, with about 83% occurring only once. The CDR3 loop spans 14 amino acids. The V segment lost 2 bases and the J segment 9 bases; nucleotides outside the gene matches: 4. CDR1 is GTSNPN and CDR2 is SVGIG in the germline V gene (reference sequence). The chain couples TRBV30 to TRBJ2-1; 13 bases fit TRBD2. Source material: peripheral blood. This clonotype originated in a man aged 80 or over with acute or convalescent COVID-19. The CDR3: CAWSPGLAGSEQFF. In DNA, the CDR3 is TGTGCCTGGAGTCCGGGACTAGCGGGATCTGAGCAGTTCTTC.